This TCR beta chain is from a study of blood T cells in healthy people across ages. Germline CDR1 and CDR2: SGHRS and YFSETQ. Between the trimmed V and J ends, which lost 0 bases and 5 bases, there was a span of 11 bases. The CDR3 runs to 14 residues. For the second PCR, which ran for about 7 to 11 cycles, a sample-barcoded 5' primer and a J-beta primer mix were used. TCRdb re-derived calls from the 5' RACE reads in MiXCR, one entry per CDR3 protein. The data hold around 800,000 distinct CDR3 sequences, with about 26% observed a single time. This clonotype was counted between two and nine times. Ranging in age from roughly 6 to 90, the donors were healthy Caucasian individuals from Russia. These records were also assigned to another study, of T cells of mothers and their children. From that paper: Regardless of relatedness, pairs show thymic selection shaping TCR recombination output in a similar manner.

The receptor was derived from a boy aged 10-17 years in good health. The sequencing input was blood. The genes are TRBV5-1 and TRBJ2-5; no definite D call. CDR3 bases: TGCGCCAGCAGCTTGGATTGGAACTCGGAGACCCAGTACTTC. Amino acids: CASSLDWNSETQYF.